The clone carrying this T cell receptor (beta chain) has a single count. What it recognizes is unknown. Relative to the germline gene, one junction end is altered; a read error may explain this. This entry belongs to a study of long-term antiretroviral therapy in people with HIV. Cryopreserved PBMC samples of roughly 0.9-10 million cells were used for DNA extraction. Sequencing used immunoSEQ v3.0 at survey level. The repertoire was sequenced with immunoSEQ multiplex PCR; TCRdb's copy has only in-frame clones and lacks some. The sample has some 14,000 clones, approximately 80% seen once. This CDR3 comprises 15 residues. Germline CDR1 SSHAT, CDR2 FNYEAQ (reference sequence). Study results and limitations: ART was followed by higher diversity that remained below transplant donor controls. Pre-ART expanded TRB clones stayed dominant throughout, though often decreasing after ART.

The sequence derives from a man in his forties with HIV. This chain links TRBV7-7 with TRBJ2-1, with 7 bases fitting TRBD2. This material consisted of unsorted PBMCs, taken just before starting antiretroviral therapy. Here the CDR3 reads CASSFRLADFNEQFF. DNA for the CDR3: TGTGCTAGCAGCTTTCGGCTAGCGGACTTCAATGAGCAGTTCTTC. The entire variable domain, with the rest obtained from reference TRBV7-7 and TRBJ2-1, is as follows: GAGVSQSPRYKVTKRGQDVTLRCDPISSHATLYWYQQALGQGPEFLTYFNYEAQPDKSGLPSDRFSAERPEGSISTLTIQRTEQRDSAMYRCASSFRLADFNEQFFGPGTRLTVL.